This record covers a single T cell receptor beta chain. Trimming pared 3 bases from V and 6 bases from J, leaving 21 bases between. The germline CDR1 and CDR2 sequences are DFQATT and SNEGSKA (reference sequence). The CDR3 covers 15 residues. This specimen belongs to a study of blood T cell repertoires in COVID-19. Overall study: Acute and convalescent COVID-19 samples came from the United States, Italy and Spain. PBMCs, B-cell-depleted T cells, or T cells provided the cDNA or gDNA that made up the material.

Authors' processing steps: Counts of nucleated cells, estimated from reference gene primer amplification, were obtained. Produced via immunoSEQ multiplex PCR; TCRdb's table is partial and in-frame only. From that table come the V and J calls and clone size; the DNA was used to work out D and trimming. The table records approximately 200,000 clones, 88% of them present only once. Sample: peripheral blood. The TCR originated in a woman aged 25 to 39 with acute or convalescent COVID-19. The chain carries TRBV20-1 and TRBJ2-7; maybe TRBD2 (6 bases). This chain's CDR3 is CSASARAAGGSEQYF. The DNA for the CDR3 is TGCAGTGCTAGTGCCCGGGCCGCTGGGGGGAGCGAGCAGTACTTC.